The rows below give T cell receptor beta chains drawn from one sample of a study of a mutant IDH1 vaccine in newly diagnosed glioma. The table came from immunoSEQ multiplex PCR; TCRdb's copy has only in-frame clones and leaves some out. The repertoire holds approximately 50,000 clones, with 86% as singletons. These TCRs' antigens remain unknown. Material: PBMCs, obtained from a glioma patient whose treatment included an IDH1 peptide vaccine. The receptors stem from a middle-aged man with glioma. Each CDR3 is given with its conserved first and last residue. Each record gives: clone size, V gene, J gene, D gene, CDR3 protein, CDR3 DNA. D genes are given only for firm matches. Expanded clones get a size class; other rows say once, few or many, or leave the size out.

once	TRBV5-4	TRBJ2-1	-	CASSLQRQSSYNEQFF	TGTGCCAGCAGCTTGCAGCGGCAGAGCTCCTACAATGAGCAGTTCTTC
once	TRBV5-6	TRBJ1-4	-	CASSLMALTNEKLFF	TGTGCCAGCAGCTTGATGGCCTTGACTAATGAAAAACTGTTTTTT
-	TRBV5-1	TRBJ2-2	-	CASSPGLTNTGELFF	TGCGCCAGCAGTCCGGGACTGACGAACACCGGGGAGCTGTTTTTT
-	TRBV23-1	TRBJ2-7	-	CASSRRRLSYEQYF	TGCGCCAGCAGTCGGCGGCGCCTCTCCTACGAGCAGTACTTC
few	TRBV6-1	TRBJ2-7	-	CASSEADSSYEQYF	TGTGCCAGCAGTGAAGCAGACAGCTCCTACGAGCAGTACTTC
-	TRBV18	TRBJ2-1	TRBD2	CASSPQRSTGTSYYNEQFF	TGTGCCAGCTCACCACAGAGATCTACCGGGACTAGCTATTACAATGAGCAGTTCTTC
-	TRBV6-4	TRBJ2-5	-	CASSGIRRGKAETQYF	TGTGCCAGCAGTGGAATTAGGAGAGGCAAGGCGGAGACCCAGTACTTC
-	TRBV7-2	TRBJ2-2	TRBD2	CASSAGLAGGPTGELFF	TGTGCCAGCAGCGCTGGACTAGCGGGAGGGCCCACCGGGGAGCTGTTTTTT
-	TRBV7-3	TRBJ1-5	-	CASSLREDQPQHF	TGTGCCAGCAGCTTAAGGGAGGATCAGCCCCAGCATTTT
-	TRBV10-3	TRBJ2-3	TRBD1	CAILRGGDRDTQYF	TGTGCCATCCTGCGTGGTGGGGACAGGGATACGCAGTATTTT
-	TRBV6-6	TRBJ2-7	-	CASSYRGSPYEQYF	TGTGCCAGCAGTTACAGGGGGTCCCCCTACGAGCAGTACTTC
few	TRBV13	TRBJ2-7	TRBD2	CASSDRTSGRWYEQYF	TGTGCCAGCAGCGACCGGACTAGCGGGAGGTGGTACGAGCAGTACTTC
-	TRBV14	TRBJ2-7	-	CASSHPPFSYEQYF	TGTGCCAGCAGCCACCCCCCTTTCTCCTACGAGCAGTACTTC
-	TRBV19	TRBJ2-7	-	CASSIQGSYEQYF	TGTGCCAGTAGTATACAGGGTTCCTACGAGCAGTACTTC
-	TRBV7-3	TRBJ2-3	-	CASGDSTDTQYF	TGTGCCAGCGGCGATAGCACAGATACGCAGTATTTT
once	TRBV7-8	TRBJ1-5	TRBD1	CASSRNAGTGGNQPQHF	TGTGCCAGCAGCCGAAACGCCGGGACAGGGGGTAACCAGCCCCAGCATTTT
few	TRBV28	TRBJ2-7	TRBD2	CASRKLAGIAYEQYF	TGTGCCAGCAGAAAGCTAGCGGGAATCGCCTACGAGCAGTACTTC
once	TRBV2	TRBJ2-7	TRBD2	CASSPTSAHSYEQYF	TGTGCCAGCAGTCCGACTAGCGCCCACTCCTACGAGCAGTACTTC
-	TRBV7-2	TRBJ2-5	-	CASSFGSLYQETQYF	TGTGCCAGCAGCTTTGGCAGCTTGTACCAAGAGACCCAGTACTTC
-	TRBV5-4	TRBJ2-1	-	CASRTTYNEQFF	TGTGCCAGCCGGACCACCTACAATGAGCAGTTCTTC